This T cell receptor beta chain was retrieved from a study of cytomegalovirus exposure and HLA in healthy donors. Germline V lookup: CDR1 MNHNS, CDR2 SASEGT. The CDR3 is 15 residues long. The V and J ends lost 6 bases and 7 bases, in that order; junction bases with no gene match: 7. This PCR relied on a set of 60 Vbeta primers and 13 Jbeta primers. The data were produced by immunoSEQ multiplex PCR, yet TCRdb's version contains in-frame clones alone and is incomplete. The sample has around 140,000 clones. V usage is TRBV6-1 and J usage is TRBJ2-1; 12 positions match TRBD2. The clonotype comes from a woman in her 50s in good health and CMV-seronegative. The specimen was PBMCs. The CDR3 nucleotides are TGTGCCAGCAGAGAGCAACTAGCGGGGGGTAATGAGCAGTTCTTC. This gives the protein CASREQLAGGNEQFF.